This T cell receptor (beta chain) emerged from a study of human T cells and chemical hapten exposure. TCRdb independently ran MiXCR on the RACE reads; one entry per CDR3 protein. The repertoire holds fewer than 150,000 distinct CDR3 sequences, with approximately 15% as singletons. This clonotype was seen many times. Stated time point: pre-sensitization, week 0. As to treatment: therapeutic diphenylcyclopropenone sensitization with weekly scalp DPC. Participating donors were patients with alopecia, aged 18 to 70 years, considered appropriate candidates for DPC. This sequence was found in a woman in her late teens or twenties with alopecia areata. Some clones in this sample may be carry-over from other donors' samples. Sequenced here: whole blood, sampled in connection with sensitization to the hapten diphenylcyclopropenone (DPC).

The CDR3 sequence is CASSGDSFNYGYTF. The CDR3 DNA reads as TGTGCCAGTAGCGGCGACAGTTTTAACTATGGCTACACCTTC. This rearrangement joins TRBV19 to TRBJ1-2; a weak D match, TRBD1 (5 bases). V lost 6 bases, J lost 1 base, and 12 bases lay in between. This CDR3 spans 14 amino acids. Germline V gene sequence: CDR1 LNHDA, CDR2 SQIVND (reference sequence).